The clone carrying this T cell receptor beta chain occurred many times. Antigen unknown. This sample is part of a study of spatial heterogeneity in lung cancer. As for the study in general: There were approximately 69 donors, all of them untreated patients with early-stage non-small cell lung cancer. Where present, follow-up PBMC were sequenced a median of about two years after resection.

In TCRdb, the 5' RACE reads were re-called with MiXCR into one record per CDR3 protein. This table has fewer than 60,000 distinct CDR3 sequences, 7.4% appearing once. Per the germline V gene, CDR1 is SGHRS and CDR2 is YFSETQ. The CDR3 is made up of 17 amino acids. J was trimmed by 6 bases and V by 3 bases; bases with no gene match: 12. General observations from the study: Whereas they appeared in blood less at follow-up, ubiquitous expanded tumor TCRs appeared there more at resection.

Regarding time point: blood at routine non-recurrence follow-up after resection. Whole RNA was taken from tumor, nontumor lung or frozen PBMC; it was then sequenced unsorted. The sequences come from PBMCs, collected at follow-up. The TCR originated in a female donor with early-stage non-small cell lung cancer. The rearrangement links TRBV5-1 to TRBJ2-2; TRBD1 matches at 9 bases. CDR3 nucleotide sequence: TGCGCCAGCAGCTCCGACCCACCGGGACAGGGATCCGGGGAGCTGTTTTTT. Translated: CASSSDPPGQGSGELFF.